This passage covers 29 T cell receptor delta chains from one sample sequenced in a study of gamma-delta chains in newborns, infants, children. TCRdb reanalysed the reads via CATT. The table records 7,200 or so delta-chain clones, less than 2.5% of them present only once. Sequenced: blood. The receptors stem from a child who was a newborn, infant or young child, either healthy, febrile or measles-vaccinated (not recorded which).

By sample share, this clone is medium-sized. Different DNA sequences within this sample yield the same CDR3. The chain employs TRDV1 and TRDJ1, with 11 bases identical to TRDD3. The CDR3 has 20 amino acids. The V gene's germline CDR1 is TSWWSYY and CDR2 QGS. V dropped 3 bases and J dropped 0; count of bases not matched to a gene: 15. CDR3 in amino acids: CALGDRDSPTLGDNTDKLIF. Written as DNA, the CDR3 is TGTGCTCTTGGGGACCGCGATTCGCCTACACTGGGGGATAACACCGATAAACTCATCTTT.

This clone was found a few times. A far larger clone is only one base removed, so a read error is likely. The chain uses TRDV2 and TRDJ3, with 7 bases matching TRDD3. The ends lost 3 bases at V and 5 bases at J; junction bases unmatched: 3. The CDR3 extends over 15 amino acids. Germline V gives CDR1 GEAIGNYY, CDR2 EKD. The CDR3 coding sequence is TGTGCCTGTGACTGGGGGACCCGGGACACCCGACAGATGTTTTTC. This translates into CACDWGTRDTRQMFF.

By share of the sample, this clone is medium-sized. The same CDR3 also results from other DNA sequences found in this sample. The chain carries TRDV2 and TRDJ3, with 8 bases matching TRDD3. V dropped 0 bases and J dropped 0; count of bases not matched to a gene: 15. The germline V gene has CDR1 GEAIGNYY and CDR2 EKD. The CDR3 has 22 amino acids. For the CDR3, the DNA is TGTGCCTGTGACACCGTATCGGGATACGGGGCGAGAAGCTCCTGGGACACCCGACAGATGTTTTTC. This codes for CACDTVSGYGARSSWDTRQMFF.

This clone is medium-sized by share. This chain connects TRDV2 to TRDJ3; 7 bases are a match to TRDD3. Trimming cost V 3 bases and J 2 bases; bases outside gene matches: 6. CDR1 GEAIGNYY and CDR2 EKD come from the germline V gene. This CDR3 is 17 amino acids long. This CDR3 reads CACDLTGDTWDTRQMFF. CDR3 coding DNA: TGTGCCTGTGACTTAACTGGGGATACCTGGGACACCCGACAGATGTTTTTC.

A word on this clone: A single base is all that separates this from a far larger clone, so a read error is likely. The identical CDR3 is also encoded by other nucleotide sequences in the sample. The chain is built from TRDV2 and TRDJ3; 7 bases are a match to TRDD3. V was clipped by 1 base and J by 0 bases; unmatched bases: 8. This CDR3 has 19 residues. Germline V gene sequence: CDR1 GEAIGNYY, CDR2 EKD. In DNA form, the CDR3 reads TGTGCCTGTGACACTGGGGGGATTCATAGCTCCTGGGACACCCGACAGATGTTTTTC. As protein: CACDTGGIHSSWDTRQMFF.

In its sample, this clone was seen a few times. The mismatch at residue 10 between this DNA's translation and the TCRdb protein of a much larger clone likely reflects a read error; the protein shown is translated from the DNA. The same CDR3 also results from other DNA sequences found in this sample. The J gene is TRDJ3, the V gene TRDV2, with 8 bases aligning to TRDD3. The germline CDR1 and CDR2 sequences are GEAIGNYY and EKD. Trimming cost V 0 bases and J 2 bases; bases outside gene matches: 5. The CDR3 sequence is 18 residues long. Here the CDR3 reads CACDTGWGSPWDTRQMFF. For the CDR3, the DNA is TGTGCCTGTGACACCGGCTGGGGGAGCCCCTGGGACACCCGACAGATGTTTTTC.

This clone was picked up a small number of times. The TCRdb protein, from a much larger clone, departs from this DNA's translation at residue 8, likely by read error; the protein shown derives from the DNA. The chain joins TRDV2 to TRDJ2, with 8 bases fitting TRDD3. Looked up from germline, CDR1 is GEAIGNYY and CDR2 is EKD. This CDR3 spans 17 amino acids. The junction had 11 bases not matched to a gene; V was cut back by 2 bases and J by 4 bases. CDR3 region: CACDILGAIRGTAQLFF. Written as DNA, the CDR3 is TGTGCCTGTGACATACTGGGGGCTATCAGGGGGACAGCACAACTCTTCTTT.

This clone was picked up a small number of times. A far larger clone differs by one base, so this is likely a read error. Other DNA sequences within the sample encode an identical CDR3. The chain has TRDV2 and TRDJ2; 12 positions agree with TRDD3. The germline V gene encodes CDR1 GEAIGNYY and CDR2 EKD. There are 16 residues in the CDR3. DNA for the CDR3: TGTGCCTGTGACATACTGGGGGATACTTTGACGGCACAACTCTTCTTT. Amino acid sequence: CACDILGDTLTAQLFF.

In this sample, this clone turned up a few times. The protein TCRdb lists belongs to a much larger clone and differs from this DNA's translation at residue 6, which points to a read error; the protein shown is made from the DNA. The chain couples TRDV2 to TRDJ1; TRDD3 aligns across 7 bases. J was trimmed by 3 bases and V by 0 bases; bases with no gene match: 6. There are 15 residues in the CDR3. CDR1 and CDR2 from the germline V gene are GEAIGNYY and EKD. The CDR3 nucleotides are TGTGCCTGTGACACCCAGGGATACTGGGCCGATAAACTCATCTTT. Encoded protein: CACDTQGYWADKLIF.

There are a few counts of this clone. The protein given by TCRdb reflects a much larger clone and differs at residue 4 from this DNA's translation, likely from a read error; the protein shown is the DNA's translation. This chain links TRDV2 with TRDJ1, with 9 bases fitting TRDD3. Looked up from germline, CDR1 is GEAIGNYY and CDR2 is EKD. The CDR3 runs 14 residues. V was clipped by 5 bases and J by 4 bases; unmatched bases: 7. For the CDR3, the DNA is TGTGCCTGTGGCCTCTTACTGGGGGACGATAAACTCATCTTT. Encoded protein: CACGLLLGDDKLIF.

Comments on this clone: TCRdb shows a much larger clone's protein in place of this DNA's translation, and the two differ at residue 14, likely through a read error; the protein shown is translated from the DNA. This sequence joins TRDV2 and TRDJ1; TRDD3 matches 7 bases. This CDR3 has 16 amino acids. Germline V lookup: CDR1 GEAIGNYY, CDR2 EKD. DNA for the CDR3: TGTGCCTGTGACATCGCTGGGGGTCCCTACACCGATAAACCCATCTTT. This translates into CACDIAGGPYTDKPIF.

There are a few counts of this clone. A read error may be the cause here, since a much bigger clone is one base away. This chain joins TRDV2 and TRDJ2; 7 nucleotides match TRDD3. Germline CDR1 reads GEAIGNYY; CDR2 reads EKD. The CDR3 has 12 residues. The CDR3 bases are TGTGCCTTTGACTGGGGGACAGCACAACTCTTCTTT. The encoded protein is CAFDWGTAQLFF.

Comment on this clone: The protein TCRdb lists belongs to a much larger clone and differs from this DNA's translation at residue 12, which points to a read error; the protein shown is made from the DNA. The chain uses TRDV2 and TRDJ3; 10 bases align to TRDD3. Germline V lookup: CDR1 GEAIGNYY, CDR2 EKD. This CDR3 spans 19 amino acids. The trim removed 3 bases at V and 5 bases at J, leaving 12 bases unmatched. This CDR3 is CACDPGTGGFTRDTRQMFF. Here the CDR3 DNA reads TGTGCCTGTGACCCCGGTACTGGGGGATTTACGCGGGACACCCGACAGATGTTTTTC.

Remarks on this clone: A read error is possible here, since a much larger clone lies one base away. At the DNA level, this CDR3 is encoded by other sequences in the same sample as well. The rearrangement uses TRDV2 and TRDJ3; no reliable D call. The germline V gene has CDR1 GEAIGNYY and CDR2 EKD. This CDR3 spans 16 amino acids. V shed 3 bases and J shed 0 bases, with 8 bases lying between them. The CDR3 protein is CACDALSSWDTRQMFF. CDR3 DNA sequence: TGTGCCTGTGACGCACTGAGCTCCTGGGACACCCGACAGATGTTTTTC.

A note on this clone: The protein recorded in TCRdb matches a much larger clone and deviates from this DNA's translation at residue 16, suggesting a read error; the protein here is obtained by translating the DNA. The chain employs TRDV2 and TRDJ1, with TRDD3 matching 12 bases. The CDR3 is 18 amino acids. Germline V lookup: CDR1 GEAIGNYY, CDR2 EKD. This chain's CDR3 is CACDNVLGDTRNTDKFIF. The CDR3 region has the DNA TGTGCCTGTGACAATGTACTGGGGGATACCAGGAACACCGATAAATTCATCTTT.

A few counts support this clone. Given a much more abundant clone one base away, this may be a read error. The genes are TRDV2 and TRDJ3; 7 bases fit TRDD3. J gave up 2 bases and V 0 bases, and 18 bases lay outside the gene matches. The CDR3 covers 22 residues. The germline CDR1 and CDR2 sequences are GEAIGNYY and EKD. The CDR3 sequence: CACDTVKTGVHSSTWDTRQMFF. DNA for the CDR3: TGTGCCTGTGACACCGTTAAGACTGGGGTACACAGTTCTACCTGGGACACCCGACAGATGTTTTTC.

Details on this clone: TCRdb assigns this DNA the protein of a much larger clone, which departs from its translation at residue 3; this likely reflects a read error, and the protein shown comes from translating the DNA. The gene calls are TRDV2 and TRDJ3; TRDD3 is a possible D gene (6 bases). Germline V gene lookup returns CDR1 GEAIGNYY and CDR2 EKD. The CDR3 consists of 17 residues. The CDR3 protein is CASDPTGPSWDTRQMFF. The DNA for the CDR3 is TGTGCCAGTGACCCTACTGGGCCCTCCTGGGACACCCGACAGATGTTTTTC.

Turning to this clone: The TCRdb protein, from a much larger clone, departs from this DNA's translation at residue 10, likely by read error; the protein shown derives from the DNA. The CDR3 protein is CACDTAGIGVSWDTRQMFF. CDR3 bases: TGTGCCTGTGACACCGCAGGGATCGGTGTCTCCTGGGACACCCGACAGATGTTTTTC. The genes are TRDV2 and TRDJ3, with D maybe TRDD3 (5 bases). Germline CDR1 and CDR2: GEAIGNYY and EKD. The CDR3 has 19 amino acids. V shed 0 bases and J shed 0 bases, with 14 bases lying between them.

This clone was observed a few times. A much larger clone sits a single nucleotide away, making a read error possible. Other DNA sequences in this specimen translate into the identical CDR3. The rearrangement links TRDV2 to TRDJ1; 8 bases fit TRDD3. V shed 1 base, J shed 2 bases, and the junction held 2 bases outside the gene matches. This CDR3 comprises 14 residues. Germline loops: CDR1 GEAIGNYY, CDR2 EKD. The CDR3 sequence is CACDTGDTTDKLIF. The DNA of the CDR3 is TGTGCCTGTGACACTGGGGATACAACCGATAAACTCATCTTT.

This clone was counted a few times. The protein TCRdb gives is from a much larger clone and does not agree with this DNA's translation at residue 11, likely a read error; the protein shown here comes from the DNA. This chain links TRDV2 with TRDJ3; 7 nucleotides agree with TRDD3. Germline V gives CDR1 GEAIGNYY, CDR2 EKD. Trimming cost V 0 bases and J 5 bases; bases outside gene matches: 9. The CDR3 consists of 18 residues. The CDR3 sequence is CACDTVGYGSRDTRQMFF. The DNA for the CDR3 is TGTGCCTGTGACACCGTTGGATACGGTTCCCGGGACACCCGACAGATGTTTTTC.

Of note for this clone: A read error is the likely source, as a far larger clone sits one nucleotide away. The chain uses TRDV2 and TRDJ1; 7 bases map to TRDD3. This CDR3 is 20 amino acids long. The junction had 23 bases not matched to a gene; V was cut back by 3 bases and J by 2 bases. CDR1 is GEAIGNYY and CDR2 is EKD in the germline V gene. DNA of the CDR3: TGTGCCTGTGACTCCGTGGCTGTGCTAACCGGGGGATGGAGGACCGATAAACTCATCTTT. It is translated as CACDSVAVLTGGWRTDKLIF.

As regards this clone: A read error may explain this, as a much larger clone is one base away. The J gene is TRDJ1, the V gene TRDV1, with TRDD3 matching 12 bases. From germline, CDR1 is TSWWSYY and CDR2 QGS. The CDR3 has 21 residues. Losses at the gene ends were 2 bases for V and 8 bases for J; bases not matched to a gene: 24. The CDR3 DNA follows: TGTGCTCTTGGGGAAGTTTCCTGTAAGGGGGTAATCTGGGGGATACGGGGGAAACTCATCTTT. Translating gives CALGEVSCKGVIWGIRGKLIF.

About this clone: This clone may be a read error of a much larger clone one base away. The chain couples TRDV2 to TRDJ3; 9 bases agree with TRDD3. This CDR3 has 22 residues. The ends lost 0 bases at V and 2 bases at J; junction bases unmatched: 16. Germline V CDR1 and CDR2: GEAIGNYY, EKD. CDR3 DNA: TGTGCCTGTGACACCGTTAAGACTGGGGGACACAGTTATACCTGGGACACCCGACAGATGTTTTTC. Encoded protein: CACDTVKTGGHSYTWDTRQMFF.

In the case of this clone: The TCRdb record carries a much larger clone's protein, which differs from this DNA's translation at residue 14; a read error is the likely cause, and the protein listed here is the DNA translation. The chain employs TRDV2 and TRDJ3; TRDD3 agrees at 8 bases. Germline CDR1 and CDR2: GEAIGNYY and EKD. The CDR3 has 20 residues. The CDR3: CACDTPTGGPSSWGTRQMFF. In DNA, the CDR3 is TGTGCCTGTGACACCCCCACTGGGGGCCCCAGCTCCTGGGGCACCCGACAGATGTTTTTC.

In regard to this clone: A far larger clone is one base from this, pointing to a likely read error. This specimen includes other DNA sequences encoding the same CDR3. This CDR3 is CACDGTGTRSWDTRQMFF. CDR3 DNA: TGCGCCTGTGACGGTACTGGGACCCGCTCCTGGGACACCCGACAGATGTTTTTC. The chain combines TRDV2 with TRDJ3, with TRDD3 as a possible D gene (6 bases). Germline V gene lookup returns CDR1 GEAIGNYY and CDR2 EKD. This CDR3 has 18 amino acids.

This clone was recorded a few times. Possible read error: a much larger clone is one base away. Other DNA sequences in the same sample also yield this CDR3. The chain recombines TRDV2 with TRDJ1, with D perhaps matching TRDD3 (5 bases). The CDR3 spans 16 residues. Per the germline V gene, CDR1 is GEAIGNYY and CDR2 is EKD. CDR3 sequence reads: CACDTVWDRGTDKLIF. CDR3 bases: TGCGCCTGTGACACCGTCTGGGACAGAGGGACCGATAAACTCATCTTT.

Concerning this clone: This may be a read error: a much more frequent sequence differs by one nucleotide. The sample carries other DNA sequences with the same CDR3. This chain joins TRDV2 and TRDJ3; TRDD3 aligns across 9 bases. Germline CDR1 is GEAIGNYY and CDR2 is EKD. The CDR3 is made up of 18 amino acids. The CDR3 is CACDILGESSWDTRQMFF. CDR3 bases: TGTGCCTGTGACATACTGGGGGAGAGCTCCTGGGACACCCGACAGATGTTCTTC.

A note on this clone: The amino acid sequence in TCRdb belongs to a much larger clone and departs from this DNA's translation at residue 9, likely a sequencing read error; the sequence shown is translated from the DNA. The gene calls are TRDV1 and TRDJ1, with 7 nucleotides matching TRDD3. V gave up 3 bases and J gave up 0 bases; unmatched junction bases: 16. The CDR3 runs 19 residues. CDR1 is TSWWSYY and CDR2 is QGS in the germline V gene. The CDR3 protein is CALGDPGDALEGHTDKLIF. DNA of the CDR3: TGTGCTCTTGGGGACCCGGGGGATGCCCTCGAAGGACACACCGATAAACTCATCTTT.

On this clone: A clone one base away is much larger, so this may be a read error. This same CDR3 is encoded by further DNA sequences in the sample. The chain is built from TRDV2 and TRDJ3, with D maybe TRDD3 (6 bases). Germline lookup yields CDR1 GEAIGNYY and CDR2 EKD. The CDR3 has 18 amino acids. The CDR3 loop is CACDTGWGSSWDTRQMFF. The DNA of the CDR3 is TGTGCCTGTGACACCGGCTGGGGAAGCTCCTGGGACACTCGACAGATGTTTTTC.